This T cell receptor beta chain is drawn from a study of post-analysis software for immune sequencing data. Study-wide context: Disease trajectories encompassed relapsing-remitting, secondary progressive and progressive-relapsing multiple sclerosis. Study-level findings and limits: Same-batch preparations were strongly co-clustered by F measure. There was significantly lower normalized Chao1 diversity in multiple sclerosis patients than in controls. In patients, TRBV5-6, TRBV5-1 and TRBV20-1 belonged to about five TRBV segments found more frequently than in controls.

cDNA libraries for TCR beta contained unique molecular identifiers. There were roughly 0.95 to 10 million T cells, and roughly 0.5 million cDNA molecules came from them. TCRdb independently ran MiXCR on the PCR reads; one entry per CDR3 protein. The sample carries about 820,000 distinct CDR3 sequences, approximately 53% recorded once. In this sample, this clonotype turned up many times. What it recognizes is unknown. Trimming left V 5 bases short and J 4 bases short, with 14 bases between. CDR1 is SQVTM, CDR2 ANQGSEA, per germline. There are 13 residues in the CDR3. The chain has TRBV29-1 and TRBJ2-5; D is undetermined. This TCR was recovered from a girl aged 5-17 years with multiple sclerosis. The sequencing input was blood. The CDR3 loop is CSVRVHGGETQYF. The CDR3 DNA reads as TGCAGCGTTCGGGTACACGGCGGAGAGACCCAGTACTTC.